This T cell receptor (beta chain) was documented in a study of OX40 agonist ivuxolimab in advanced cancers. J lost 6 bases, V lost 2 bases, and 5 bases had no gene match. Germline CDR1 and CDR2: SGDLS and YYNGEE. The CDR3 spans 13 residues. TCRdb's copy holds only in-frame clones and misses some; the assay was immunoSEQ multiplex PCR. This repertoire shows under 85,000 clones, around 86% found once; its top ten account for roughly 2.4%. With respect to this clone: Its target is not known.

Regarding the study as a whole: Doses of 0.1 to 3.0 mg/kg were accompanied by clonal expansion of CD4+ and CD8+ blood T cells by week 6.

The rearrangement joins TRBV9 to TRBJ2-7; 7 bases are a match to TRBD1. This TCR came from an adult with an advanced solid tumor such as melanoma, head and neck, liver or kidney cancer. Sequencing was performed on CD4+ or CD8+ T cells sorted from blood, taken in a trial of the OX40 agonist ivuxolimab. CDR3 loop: CASSVTGLSEQYF. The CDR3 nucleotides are TGTGCCAGCAGCGTGACAGGGCTTTCCGAGCAGTACTTC.